Below are 28 T cell receptor beta chains sequenced from a single sample in a study of blood T cell repertoires in COVID-19. Measured with immunoSEQ multiplex PCR; TCRdb has only the in-frame clones, and not every one. The table includes over 200,000 clones, approximately 84% detected once. Material for sequencing was peripheral blood. The receptors stem from a woman over 75 with acute or convalescent COVID-19.

J is TRBJ2-2 and V is TRBV6-2 or TRBV6-3, with 9 bases fitting TRBD2. The germline gives CDR1 MNHEY, CDR2 SVGEGT. The CDR3 extends over 19 amino acids. The V gene end was trimmed by 2 bases and the J gene end by 0 bases; junction bases not matched to a gene: 10. The CDR3: CASSYALPGLAPNTGELFF. The DNA for the CDR3 is TGTGCCAGCAGTTACGCGCTCCCGGGACTAGCCCCGAACACCGGGGAGCTGTTTTTT.

In this sample, this clone turned up a few times. The chain couples TRBV7-3 to TRBJ2-2, with TRBD1 as a possible D gene (6 bases). CDR1 and CDR2 from the germline V gene are SGHTA and FQGTGA. Trimming left V 5 bases short and J 5 bases short, with 12 bases between. CDR3 length: 14 amino acids. DNA of the CDR3: TGTGCCAGCAGCAGAGAACAGGGAACCGGGGAGCTGTTTTTT. The encoded protein is CASSREQGTGELFF.

The chain employs TRBV29-1 and TRBJ2-5, with 9 nucleotides matching TRBD2. Germline CDR1 is SQVTM and CDR2 is ANQGSEA. V lost 6 bases to trimming and J lost 4 bases; unmatched junction nucleotides: 12. The CDR3 is made up of 15 amino acids. The CDR3, as DNA: TGCAGCGTCGCATCCTTAGCGGGGGCCGGAGAGACCCAGTACTTC. Translating it yields CSVASLAGAGETQYF.

The rearrangement joins TRBV6-5 to TRBJ2-1; 9 nucleotides align to TRBD1. There are 14 residues in the CDR3. Germline lookup yields CDR1 MNHEY and CDR2 SVGAGI. V lost 7 bases, J lost 8 bases, and 9 bases stayed unmatched. CDR3 sequence: CASKWDREGDEQFF. The CDR3 DNA sequence: TGTGCCAGCAAGTGGGACAGGGAGGGCGATGAGCAGTTCTTC.

The chain carries TRBV5-4 and TRBJ1-6; 10 bases are shared with TRBD1. Germline V lookup: CDR1 SGHNT, CDR2 YYREEE (reference sequence). The CDR3 has 14 amino acids. V trimming: 6 bases; J trimming: 9 bases; junction bases outside the gene matches: 6. The CDR3 coding sequence is TGTGCCAGCAATCCGGGACAGGGGCCTTCACCCCTCCACTTT. It codes for CASNPGQGPSPLHF.

The chain carries TRBV30 and TRBJ1-6; D is unresolved. V lost 4 bases and J lost 7, with 11 bases in between. This CDR3 spans 13 amino acids. Germline loops: CDR1 GTSNPN, CDR2 SVGIG (reference sequence). The CDR3: CAWTGDFNSPLHF. In DNA, the CDR3 is TGTGCCTGGACGGGAGATTTCAATTCACCCCTCCACTTT.

The chain carries TRBV29-1 and TRBJ2-3; 9 nucleotides line up with TRBD2. CDR1 is SQVTM and CDR2 is ANQGSEA in the germline V gene. V trimming: 4 bases; J trimming: 6 bases; junction bases outside the gene matches: 11. CDR3 length: 15 amino acids. CDR3 sequence reads: CSVVGMSSGIDTQYF. The CDR3 DNA follows: TGCAGCGTTGTTGGTATGTCTAGCGGGATTGATACGCAGTATTTT.

The rearrangement links TRBV5-1 to TRBJ1-2, with 8 bases matching TRBD1. V lost 3 bases, J lost 6 bases, and 4 bases stayed unmatched. Germline CDR1 is SGHRS and CDR2 is YFSETQ. The CDR3 is 13 residues long. The CDR3 here is CASSSTGENGYTF. CDR3 coding DNA: TGCGCCAGCAGCTCGACAGGGGAGAATGGCTACACCTTC.

This rearrangement joins TRBV6-2 or TRBV6-3 to TRBJ2-2, with D possibly matching TRBD2 (5 bases). V dropped 2 bases and J dropped 3 bases, with 10 bases sitting between them. This CDR3 has 15 residues. From germline, CDR1 is MNHEY and CDR2 SVGEGT. The CDR3: CASSYEGTDTGELFF. CDR3 bases: TGTGCCAGCAGTTACGAGGGTACGGACACCGGGGAGCTGTTTTTT.

J is TRBJ2-5 and V is TRBV7-9; 7 bases are a match to TRBD2. In germline, CDR1 is SEHNR, CDR2 FQNEAQ (reference sequence). This CDR3 has 17 amino acids. The V segment lost 5 bases and the J segment 4 bases; nucleotides outside the gene matches: 16. CDR3 loop: CASSLFPGLGGLETQYF. The DNA of the CDR3 is TGTGCCAGCAGCCTCTTCCCAGGGTTGGGAGGGCTAGAGACCCAGTACTTC.

This clone has a single count. The chain is built from TRBV28 and TRBJ2-6, with D possibly matching TRBD1 (5 bases). CDR3 length: 19 amino acids. Per the germline V gene, CDR1 is MDHEN and CDR2 is SYDVKM. Between the trimmed V and J ends, which lost 5 bases and 0 bases, there was a span of 20 bases. The CDR3 DNA reads as TGTGCCAGCAGTATTACAGGCCCTTCGCCATCCTCTGGGGCCAACGTCCTGACTTTC. Translating it yields CASSITGPSPSSGANVLTF.

This clone was recorded a few times. The chain carries TRBV5-6 and TRBJ1-5, with a tentative D call TRBD1 (6 bases). V was clipped by 4 bases and J by 3 bases, with 14 bases between them. The germline V gene encodes CDR1 SGHDT and CDR2 YYEEEE. The CDR3 covers 15 residues. This chain's CDR3 is CASSAIQGNNQPQHF. The CDR3 coding sequence is TGTGCCAGCAGCGCGATACAGGGAAACAATCAGCCCCAGCATTTT.

Only one count was recorded for this clone. This chain links TRBV10-2 with TRBJ1-2; D uncertain. Trimming removed 6 bases from V and 4 bases from J, with 6 bases in between. Germline loops: CDR1 WSHSY, CDR2 SAAADI. The CDR3 contains 11 residues. CDR3: CASRAGYGYTF. In nucleotides, the CDR3 is TGCGCCAGCAGGGCAGGCTATGGCTACACCTTC.

The chain combines TRBV15 with TRBJ2-5, with 9 bases aligning to TRBD2. The germline V gene has CDR1 LNHNV and CDR2 YYDKDF (reference sequence). Germline trimming cut 5 bases from V and 4 bases from J; bases unmatched to any gene: 11. CDR3 size: 16 residues. The CDR3 loop reads CATSRLWRGGPETQYF. In DNA form, the CDR3 reads TGTGCCACCAGCCGTCTATGGCGGGGGGGCCCAGAGACCCAGTACTTC.

This clone was recorded once. The V gene is TRBV30, the J gene TRBJ2-3, with TRBD2 identical over 8 bases. J was trimmed by 1 base and V by 5 bases; bases with no gene match: 8. CDR1 and CDR2 (germline): GTSNPN, SVGIG (reference sequence). The CDR3 totals 15 residues. The CDR3 loop reads CAWGPSGSRTDTQYF. As DNA, the CDR3 is TGTGCCTGGGGACCCAGCGGGAGTCGCACAGATACGCAGTATTTT.

V is TRBV18 and J is TRBJ1-2, with 11 bases matching TRBD1. This CDR3 comprises 13 residues. Germline V gene lookup returns CDR1 KGHSH and CDR2 LQKENI. V lost 2 bases and J lost 8; bases outside the gene matches: 1. CDR3: CASSPGTGGGYTF. In DNA form, the CDR3 reads TGTGCCAGCTCACCAGGGACAGGGGGAGGCTACACCTTC. The full variable domain, its missing parts supplied by reference TRBV18 and TRBJ1-2, is NAGVMQNPRHLVRRRGQEARLRCSPMKGHSHVYWYRQLPEEGLKFMVYLQKENIIDESGMPKERFSAEFPKEGPSILRIQQVVRGDSAAYFCASSPGTGGGYTFGSGTRLTVV.

The genes are TRBV19 and TRBJ2-7; 9 bases are shared with TRBD2. V lost 3 bases to trimming and J lost 2 bases; unmatched junction nucleotides: 8. The CDR3 sequence is 16 residues long. The germline gives CDR1 LNHDA, CDR2 SQIVND (reference sequence). This chain's CDR3 is CASSIGLAGFPYEQYF. CDR3 bases: TGTGCCAGTAGTATTGGGCTAGCGGGATTCCCCTACGAGCAGTACTTC.

This clone has just one count. This sequence joins TRBV6-5 and TRBJ2-4, with 7 bases identical to TRBD1. The CDR3 totals 14 residues. The J segment lost 6 bases and the V segment lost 5 bases, leaving 7 bases of the junction unmatched. CDR1 is MNHEY, CDR2 SVGAGI, per germline. The CDR3: CASSRDREINIQYF. CDR3 nucleotide sequence: TGTGCCAGCAGTCGCGACAGGGAAATAAACATTCAGTACTTC.

J is TRBJ2-7 and V is TRBV25-1, with TRBD2 matching 8 bases. With V trimmed by 3 bases and J by 3 bases, 7 bases remained unmatched. Germline V CDR1 and CDR2: MGHDK, SYGVNS. The CDR3 is made up of 15 amino acids. CDR3 nucleotide sequence: TGTGCCAGCAGTGACGCAACTAGCGGCAACTACGAGCAGTACTTC. It yields the protein CASSDATSGNYEQYF.

This chain uses TRBV28 with TRBJ2-2; D is ambiguous. The V end lost 2 bases, the J end lost 5 bases, and 3 bases lay between the germline ends. The germline gives CDR1 MDHEN, CDR2 SYDVKM. The CDR3 is 12 residues long. CDR3 sequence: CASSLVTGELFF. The DNA for the CDR3 is TGTGCCAGCAGTTTAGTAACCGGGGAGCTGTTTTTT.

This sequence joins TRBV11-3 and TRBJ2-1; 9 positions match TRBD1. Germline V gives CDR1 SGHNT, CDR2 YENEEA. This CDR3 is built from 16 residues. With V trimmed by 1 base and J by 2 bases, 3 bases remained unmatched. The CDR3 region is CASSLVRDRAYNEQFF. The CDR3 DNA reads as TGTGCCAGCAGCTTAGTCCGGGACAGGGCCTACAATGAGCAGTTCTTC.

The chain is built from TRBV11-3 and TRBJ2-1; 11 positions match TRBD2. The CDR3 extends over 15 amino acids. V lost 5 bases to trimming and J lost 8 bases; unmatched junction nucleotides: 8. Germline V gene lookup returns CDR1 SGHNT and CDR2 YENEEA. The CDR3 region is CASSPASGRLDEQFF. The CDR3 nucleotides read TGTGCCAGCAGCCCCGCTAGCGGGAGGTTAGATGAGCAGTTCTTC.

The chain combines TRBV2 with TRBJ1-5; D gene ambiguous. V was cut by 6 bases and J by 7 bases, with 7 bases left in between. Looked up from germline, CDR1 is SNHLY and CDR2 is FYNNEI. CDR3 length: 11 amino acids. CDR3 in DNA: TGTGCCAGCAGGGAATCGCAGCCCCAGCATTTT. Protein: CASRESQPQHF. Using reference TRBV2 and TRBJ1-5 for the parts outside the CDR3, the full variable domain is EPEVTQTPSHQVTQMGQEVILRCVPISNHLYFYWYRQILGQKVEFLVSFYNNEISEKSEIFDDQFSVERPDGSNFTLKIRSTKLEDSAMYFCASRESQPQHFGDGTRLSIL.

The chain combines TRBV4-2 with TRBJ1-1, with D possibly matching TRBD1 (5 bases). The CDR3 sequence is 17 residues long. The V end lost 0 bases, the J end lost 4 bases, and 18 bases lay between the germline ends. Germline V gene sequence: CDR1 LGHNA, CDR2 YNFKEQ. The CDR3 protein is CASSQDPAKGVGTEAFF. The CDR3 bases are TGTGCCAGCAGCCAAGATCCGGCGAAAGGGGTGGGCACTGAAGCTTTCTTT.

This chain links TRBV19 with TRBJ2-7; D possibly corresponds to TRBD2 (6 bases). The CDR3 length is 15 residues. Germline V gives CDR1 LNHDA, CDR2 SQIVND (reference sequence). Deletions cut 8 bases from V and 0 bases from J, with 17 bases between. CDR3 in amino acids: CASSLLEGPSYEQYF. Written as DNA, the CDR3 is TGTGCCAGTTCCCTCTTGGAGGGGCCCTCCTACGAGCAGTACTTC.

J is TRBJ2-2 and V is TRBV6-4; possible D gene TRBD2, 5 bases. Looked up from germline, CDR1 is MRHNA and CDR2 is SNTAGT. This CDR3 region has 14 residues. Between the trimmed V and J ends, which lost 5 bases and 6 bases, there was a span of 13 bases. The CDR3 DNA is TGTGCCAGCAGTCGCGAGGGAAATGCCGGGGAGCTGTTTTTT. Its protein is CASSREGNAGELFF.

This clone turned up a few times. The chain combines TRBV6-1 with TRBJ2-3; 10 nucleotides line up with TRBD1. The V gene end was trimmed by 1 base and the J gene end by 9 bases; junction bases not matched to a gene: 7. This CDR3 has 15 amino acids. Germline values: CDR1 MNHNS, CDR2 SASEGT. The CDR3 here is CASSEGQGASGTQYF. DNA of the CDR3: TGTGCCAGCAGTGAAGGACAGGGGGCGTCCGGGACGCAGTATTTT.

The V and J genes are TRBV5-6 and TRBJ2-2; D ambiguous. CDR3 length: 12 residues. With 0 bases removed from V and 7 bases from J, the gap between germline ends came to 4 bases. Germline-derived CDR1 and CDR2 are SGHDT and YYEEEE. CDR3 protein: CASSLDSGELFF. The CDR3 nucleotides are TGTGCCAGCAGCTTGGACAGCGGGGAGCTGTTTTTT. The full variable domain, its missing parts supplied by reference TRBV5-6 and TRBJ2-2, is DAGVTQSPTHLIKTRGQQVTLRCSPKSGHDTVSWYQQALGQGPQFIFQYYEEEERQRGNFPDRFSGHQFPNYSSELNVNALLLGDSALYLCASSLDSGELFFGEGSRLTVL.